The sequence of this T cell receptor beta chain was determined in a study of blood T cell repertoires in COVID-19. This table comes from immunoSEQ multiplex PCR, and its TCRdb copy is limited to in-frame clones, with some not included. The data show 150,000 to 200,000 clones, around four fifths seen once. The CDR3 is 16 residues long. V was pared by 2 bases and J by 8 bases, with 16 bases between. Germline V gene lookup returns CDR1 SGHVS and CDR2 FQNEAQ. The specimen sequenced was peripheral blood. The rearrangement uses TRBV7-8 and TRBJ1-6; D is perhaps TRBD1 (6 bases). The TCR originated in an older man who had recovered from COVID-19. In nucleotides, the CDR3 is TGTGCCAGCAGCTTATTAGAGCGGCAGGGGTATTCACCCCTCCACTTT. Amino acid sequence: CASSLLERQGYSPLHF.